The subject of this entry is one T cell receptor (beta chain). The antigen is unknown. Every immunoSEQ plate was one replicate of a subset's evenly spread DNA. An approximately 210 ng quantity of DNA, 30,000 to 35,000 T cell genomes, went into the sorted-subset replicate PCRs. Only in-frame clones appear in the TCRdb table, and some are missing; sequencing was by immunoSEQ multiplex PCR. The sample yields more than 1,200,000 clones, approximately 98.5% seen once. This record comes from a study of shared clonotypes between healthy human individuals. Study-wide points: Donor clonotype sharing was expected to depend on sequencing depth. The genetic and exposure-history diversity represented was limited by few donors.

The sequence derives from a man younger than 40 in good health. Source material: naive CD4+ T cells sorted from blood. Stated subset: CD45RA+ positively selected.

CDR3 sequence (DNA): TGTGCCAGCAAAAAGAACCTCTACGAGCAGTACTTC. It specifies CASKKNLYEQYF. This chain links TRBV25-1 with TRBJ2-7; D remains ambiguous. Trimming cost V 7 bases and J 3 bases, with 10 bases left between them. The CDR3 spans 12 residues. CDR1 and CDR2 (germline): MGHDK, SYGVNS.